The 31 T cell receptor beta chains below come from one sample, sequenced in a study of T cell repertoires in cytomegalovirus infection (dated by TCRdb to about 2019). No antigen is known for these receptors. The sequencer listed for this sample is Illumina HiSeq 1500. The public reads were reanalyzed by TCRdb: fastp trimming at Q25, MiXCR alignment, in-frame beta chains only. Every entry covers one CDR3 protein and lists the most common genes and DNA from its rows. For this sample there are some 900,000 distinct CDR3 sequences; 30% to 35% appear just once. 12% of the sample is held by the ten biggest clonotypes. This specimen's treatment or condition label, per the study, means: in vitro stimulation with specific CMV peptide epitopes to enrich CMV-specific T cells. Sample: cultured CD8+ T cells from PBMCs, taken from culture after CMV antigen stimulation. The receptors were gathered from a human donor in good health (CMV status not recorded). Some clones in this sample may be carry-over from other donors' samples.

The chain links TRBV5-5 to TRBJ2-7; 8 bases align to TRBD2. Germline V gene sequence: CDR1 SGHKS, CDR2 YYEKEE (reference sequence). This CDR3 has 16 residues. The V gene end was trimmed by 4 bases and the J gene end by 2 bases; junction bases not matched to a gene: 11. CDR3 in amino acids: CASSPGTSGSAYEQYV. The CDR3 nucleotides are TGTGCCAGCAGCCCGGGGACTAGTGGGTCCGCCTACGAGCAGTACGTC.

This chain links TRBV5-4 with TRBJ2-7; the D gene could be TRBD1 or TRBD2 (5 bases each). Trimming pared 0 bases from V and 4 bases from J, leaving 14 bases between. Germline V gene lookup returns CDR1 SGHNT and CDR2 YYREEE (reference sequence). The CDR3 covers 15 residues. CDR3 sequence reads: CASSLAGPALYEQYV. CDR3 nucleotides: TGTGCCAGCAGCTTGGCGGGGCCCGCTTTATACGAGCAGTACGTC.

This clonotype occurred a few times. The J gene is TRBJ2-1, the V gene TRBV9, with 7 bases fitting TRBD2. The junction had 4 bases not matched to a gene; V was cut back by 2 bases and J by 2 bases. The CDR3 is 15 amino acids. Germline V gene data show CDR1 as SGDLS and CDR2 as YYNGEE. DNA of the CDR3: TGTGCCAGCAGCGTCGCAGGGAGGGCCTACAATGAGCAGTTCTTC. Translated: CASSVAGRAYNEQFF. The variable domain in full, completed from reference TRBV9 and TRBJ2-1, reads DSGVTQTPKHLITATGQRVTLRCSPRSGDLSVYWYQQSLDQGLQFLIQYYNGEERAKGNILERFSAQQFPDLHSELNLSSLELGDSALYFCASSVAGRAYNEQFFGPGTRLTVL.

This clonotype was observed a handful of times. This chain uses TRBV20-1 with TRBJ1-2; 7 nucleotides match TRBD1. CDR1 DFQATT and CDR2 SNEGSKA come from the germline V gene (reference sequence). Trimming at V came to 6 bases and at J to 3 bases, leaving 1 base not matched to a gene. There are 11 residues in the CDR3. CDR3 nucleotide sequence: TGCAGTGCAACAGGGGACTATGGCTACACCTTC. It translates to CSATGDYGYTF.

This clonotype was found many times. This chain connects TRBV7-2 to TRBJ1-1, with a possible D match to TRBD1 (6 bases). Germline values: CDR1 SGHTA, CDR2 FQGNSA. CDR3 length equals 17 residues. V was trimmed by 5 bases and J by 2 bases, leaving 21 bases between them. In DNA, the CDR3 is TGTGCCAGCAGCCAGGGGCCCCCAGAGGATTTCAACACTGAAGCTTTCTTT. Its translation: CASSQGPPEDFNTEAFF.

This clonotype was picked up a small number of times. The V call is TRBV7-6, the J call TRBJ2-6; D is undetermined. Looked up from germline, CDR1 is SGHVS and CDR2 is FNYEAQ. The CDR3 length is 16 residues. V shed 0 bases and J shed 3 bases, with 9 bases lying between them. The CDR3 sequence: CASSLAGRNGANVLTF. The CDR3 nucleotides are TGTGCCAGCAGCTTAGCCGGCCGAAATGGGGCCAACGTCCTGACTTTC.

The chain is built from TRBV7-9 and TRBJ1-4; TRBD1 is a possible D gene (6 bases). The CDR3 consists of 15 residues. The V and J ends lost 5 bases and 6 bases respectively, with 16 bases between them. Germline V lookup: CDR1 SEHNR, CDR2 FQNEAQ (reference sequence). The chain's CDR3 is CASSEPWDTYEKLFF. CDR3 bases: TGTGCCAGCAGCGAACCTTGGGACACCTATGAAAAACTGTTTTTT.

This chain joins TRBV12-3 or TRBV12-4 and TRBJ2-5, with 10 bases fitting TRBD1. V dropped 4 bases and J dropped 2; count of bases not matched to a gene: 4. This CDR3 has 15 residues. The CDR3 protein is CASSWGQGRQETQYF. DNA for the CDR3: TGTGCCAGCAGTTGGGGACAGGGGCGACAAGAGACCCAGTACTTC.

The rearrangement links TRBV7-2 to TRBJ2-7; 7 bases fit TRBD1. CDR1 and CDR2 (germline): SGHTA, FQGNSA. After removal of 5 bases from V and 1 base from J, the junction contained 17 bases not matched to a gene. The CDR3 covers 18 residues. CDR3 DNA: TGTGCCAGCAGCCGAACACAGGGGCCCGAAGTTGGTTCCTACGAGCAGTACTTC. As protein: CASSRTQGPEVGSYEQYF. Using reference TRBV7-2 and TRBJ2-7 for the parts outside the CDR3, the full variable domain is GAGVSQSPSNKVTEKGKDVELRCDPISGHTALYWYRQSLGQGLEFLIYFQGNSAPDKSGLPSDRFSAERTGGSVSTLTIQRTQQEDSAVYLCASSRTQGPEVGSYEQYFGPGTRLTVT.

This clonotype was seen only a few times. The CDR3 DNA reads TGCGCCAGCAGCTCTAGCGGACCTTCCTACAATGAGCAGTTCTTC. Residues: CASSSSGPSYNEQFF. V gene TRBV5-1 combines with J gene TRBJ2-1; TRBD2 agrees at 7 bases. Unmatched junction bases numbered 4, after V lost 3 bases and J lost 1 base. The V gene's germline CDR1 is SGHRS and CDR2 YFSETQ. The CDR3 totals 15 residues.

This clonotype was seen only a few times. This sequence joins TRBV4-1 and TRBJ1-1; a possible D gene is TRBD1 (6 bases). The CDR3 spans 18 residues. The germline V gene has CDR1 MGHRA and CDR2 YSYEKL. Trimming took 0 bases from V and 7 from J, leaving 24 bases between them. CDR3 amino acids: CASSQEKWVDRPGGEAFF. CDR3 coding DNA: TGCGCCAGCAGCCAAGAAAAGTGGGTTGACAGGCCCGGAGGTGAAGCTTTCTTT.

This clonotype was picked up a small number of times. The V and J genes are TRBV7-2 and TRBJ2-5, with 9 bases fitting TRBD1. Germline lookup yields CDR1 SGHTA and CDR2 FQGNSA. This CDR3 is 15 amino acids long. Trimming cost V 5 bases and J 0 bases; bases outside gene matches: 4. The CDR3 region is CASSPGTGYQETQYF. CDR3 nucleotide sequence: TGTGCCAGCAGCCCCGGGACAGGGTACCAAGAGACCCAGTACTTC. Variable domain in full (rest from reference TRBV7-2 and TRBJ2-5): GAGVSQSPSNKVTEKGKDVELRCDPISGHTALYWYRQSLGQGLEFLIYFQGNSAPDKSGLPSDRFSAERTGGSVSTLTIQRTQQEDSAVYLCASSPGTGYQETQYFGPGTRLLVL.

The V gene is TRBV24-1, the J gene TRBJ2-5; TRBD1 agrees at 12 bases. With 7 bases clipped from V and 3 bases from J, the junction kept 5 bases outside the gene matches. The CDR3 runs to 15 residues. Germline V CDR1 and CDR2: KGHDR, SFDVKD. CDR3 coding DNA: TGTGCCACCAGCAGCGGGACAGGGGGCAAAGAGACCCAGTACTTC. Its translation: CATSSGTGGKETQYF.

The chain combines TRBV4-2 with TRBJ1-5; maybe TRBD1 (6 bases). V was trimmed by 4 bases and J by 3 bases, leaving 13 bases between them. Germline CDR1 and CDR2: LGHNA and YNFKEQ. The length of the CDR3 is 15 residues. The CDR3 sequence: CASSPEGGFNQPQHF. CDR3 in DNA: TGTGCCAGCAGCCCTGAAGGGGGGTTCAATCAGCCCCAGCATTTT.

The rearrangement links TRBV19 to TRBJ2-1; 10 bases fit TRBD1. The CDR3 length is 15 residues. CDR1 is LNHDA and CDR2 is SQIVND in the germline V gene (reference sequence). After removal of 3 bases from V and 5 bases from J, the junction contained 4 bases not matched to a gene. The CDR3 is CASSITGQGNNEQFF. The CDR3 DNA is TGTGCCAGTAGTATCACGGGACAGGGGAACAATGAGCAGTTCTTC.

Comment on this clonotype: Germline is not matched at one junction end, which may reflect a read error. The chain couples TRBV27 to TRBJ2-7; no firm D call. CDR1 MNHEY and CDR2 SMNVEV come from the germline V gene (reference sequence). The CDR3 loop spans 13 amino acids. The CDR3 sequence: CASSFSLSYEEYF. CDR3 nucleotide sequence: TGTGCCAGCAGTTTCAGTCTTTCCTACGAGGAGTACTTC.

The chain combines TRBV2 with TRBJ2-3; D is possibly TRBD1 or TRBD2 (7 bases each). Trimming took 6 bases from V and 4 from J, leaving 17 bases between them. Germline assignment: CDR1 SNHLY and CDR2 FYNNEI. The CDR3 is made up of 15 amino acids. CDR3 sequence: CASSPRGRVADTQYF. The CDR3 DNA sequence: TGTGCCAGCAGCCCCAGGGGGAGGGTGGCAGATACGCAGTATTTT.

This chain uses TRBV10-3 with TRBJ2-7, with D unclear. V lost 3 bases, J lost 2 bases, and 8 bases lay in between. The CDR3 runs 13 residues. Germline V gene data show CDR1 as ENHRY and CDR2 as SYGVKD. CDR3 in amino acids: CAISERIAYEQYF. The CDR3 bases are TGTGCCATCAGTGAAAGAATTGCCTACGAGCAGTACTTC.

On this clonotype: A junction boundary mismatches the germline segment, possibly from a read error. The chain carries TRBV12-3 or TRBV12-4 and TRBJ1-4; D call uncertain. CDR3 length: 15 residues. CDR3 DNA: TGTGCCAGCAGCTCTAGTGACCAGATAAATGGAAAACTGTTTTTT. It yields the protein CASSSSDQINGKLFF.

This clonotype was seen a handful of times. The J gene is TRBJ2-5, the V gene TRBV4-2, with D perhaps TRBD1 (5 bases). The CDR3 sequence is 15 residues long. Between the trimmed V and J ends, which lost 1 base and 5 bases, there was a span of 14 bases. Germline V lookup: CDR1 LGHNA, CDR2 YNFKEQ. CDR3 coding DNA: TGTGCCAGCAGCCAAGGGCAGGGTCTTAGGGAGACCCAGTACTTC. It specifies CASSQGQGLRETQYF.

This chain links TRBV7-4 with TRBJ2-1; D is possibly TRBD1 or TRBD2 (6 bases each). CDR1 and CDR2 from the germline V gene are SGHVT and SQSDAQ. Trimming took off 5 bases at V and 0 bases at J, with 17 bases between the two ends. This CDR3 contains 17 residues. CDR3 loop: CASSPSEGGSSYNEQFF. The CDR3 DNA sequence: TGTGCCAGCAGCCCCAGTGAAGGGGGGAGCTCCTACAATGAGCAGTTCTTC. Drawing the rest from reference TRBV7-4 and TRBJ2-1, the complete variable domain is GAGVSQSPRYKVAKRGRDVALRCDSISGHVTLYWYRQTLGQGSEVLTYSQSDAQRDKSGRPSGRFSAERPERSVSTLKIQRTEQGDSAVYLCASSPSEGGSSYNEQFFGPGTRLTVL.

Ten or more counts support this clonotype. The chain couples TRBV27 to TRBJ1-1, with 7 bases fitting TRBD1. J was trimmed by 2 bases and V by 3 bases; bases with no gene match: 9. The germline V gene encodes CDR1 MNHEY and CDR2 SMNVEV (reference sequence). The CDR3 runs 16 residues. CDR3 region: CASSFMAQGGNTEAFF. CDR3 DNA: TGTGCCAGCAGTTTTATGGCCCAGGGGGGAAACACTGAAGCTTTCTTT.

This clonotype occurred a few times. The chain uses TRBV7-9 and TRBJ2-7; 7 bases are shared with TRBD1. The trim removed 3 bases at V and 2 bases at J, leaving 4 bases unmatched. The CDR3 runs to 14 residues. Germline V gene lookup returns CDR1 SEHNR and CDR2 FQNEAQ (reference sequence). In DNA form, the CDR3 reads TGTGCCAGCAGCTTTATCCAGGGGGCCTACGAGCAGTACTTC. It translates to CASSFIQGAYEQYF.

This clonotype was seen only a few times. The CDR3 region is CASSSGQGEAFF. The CDR3 nucleotides read TGTGCCAGCAGCTCCGGACAGGGTGAAGCTTTCTTT. J is TRBJ1-1 and V is TRBV7-9, with TRBD1 matching over 8 bases. The CDR3 consists of 12 residues. Germline V gene lookup returns CDR1 SEHNR and CDR2 FQNEAQ (reference sequence). The V gene end was trimmed by 4 bases and the J gene end by 7 bases; junction bases not matched to a gene: 2.

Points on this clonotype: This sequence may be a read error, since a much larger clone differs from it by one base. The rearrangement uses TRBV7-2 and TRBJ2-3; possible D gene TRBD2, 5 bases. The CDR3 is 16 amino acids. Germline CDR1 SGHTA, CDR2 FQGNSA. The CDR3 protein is CVSSILGSEYTDTQYF. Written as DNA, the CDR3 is TGTGTCAGCAGCATCCTGGGTAGCGAATACACAGATACGCAGTATTTT.

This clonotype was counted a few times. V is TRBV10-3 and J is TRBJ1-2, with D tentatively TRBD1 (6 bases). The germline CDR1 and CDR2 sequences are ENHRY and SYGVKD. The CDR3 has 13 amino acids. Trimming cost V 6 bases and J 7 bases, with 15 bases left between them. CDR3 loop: CAISAGDLGGYTF. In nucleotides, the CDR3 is TGTGCCATCAGCGCAGGGGATTTAGGTGGCTACACCTTC.

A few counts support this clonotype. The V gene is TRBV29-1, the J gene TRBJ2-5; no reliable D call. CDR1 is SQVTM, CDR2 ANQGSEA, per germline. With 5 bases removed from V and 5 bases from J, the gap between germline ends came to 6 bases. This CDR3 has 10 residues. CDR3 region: CSVLRETQYF. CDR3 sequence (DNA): TGCAGCGTTCTCCGGGAGACCCAGTACTTC. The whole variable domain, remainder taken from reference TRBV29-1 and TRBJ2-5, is SAVISQKPSRDICQRGTSLTIQCQVDSQVTMMFWYRQQPGQSLTLIATANQGSEATYESGFVIDKFPISRPNLTFSTLTVSNMSPEDSSIYLCSVLRETQYFGPGTRLLVL.

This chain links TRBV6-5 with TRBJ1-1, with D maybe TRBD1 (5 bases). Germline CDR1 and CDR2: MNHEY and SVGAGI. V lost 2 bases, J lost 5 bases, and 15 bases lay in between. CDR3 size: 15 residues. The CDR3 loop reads CASSYTLSAGTEAFF. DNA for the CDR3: TGTGCCAGCAGTTACACCCTATCGGCAGGGACTGAAGCTTTCTTT.

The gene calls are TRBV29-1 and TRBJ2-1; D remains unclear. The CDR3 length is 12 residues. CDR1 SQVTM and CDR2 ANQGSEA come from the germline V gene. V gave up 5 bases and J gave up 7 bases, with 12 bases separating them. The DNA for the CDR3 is TGCAGCGTTTGGGCGGCCCAGAATGAGCAGTTCTTC. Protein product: CSVWAAQNEQFF.

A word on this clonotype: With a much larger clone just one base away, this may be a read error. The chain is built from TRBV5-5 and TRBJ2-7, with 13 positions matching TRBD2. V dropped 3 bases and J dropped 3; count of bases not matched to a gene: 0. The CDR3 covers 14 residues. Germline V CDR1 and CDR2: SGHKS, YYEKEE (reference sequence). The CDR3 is CASSWTSGGYEQYF. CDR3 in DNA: TGTGCCAGCAGCTGGACTAGCGGGGGCTACGAGCAGTACTTC.

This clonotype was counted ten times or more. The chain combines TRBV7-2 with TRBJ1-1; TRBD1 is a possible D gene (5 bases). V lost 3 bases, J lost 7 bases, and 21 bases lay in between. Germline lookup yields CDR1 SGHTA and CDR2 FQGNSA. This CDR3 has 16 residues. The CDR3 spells CASSLAWAGSTVEAFF. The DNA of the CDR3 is TGTGCCAGCAGCTTGGCATGGGCAGGGTCAACGGTTGAAGCTTTCTTT.